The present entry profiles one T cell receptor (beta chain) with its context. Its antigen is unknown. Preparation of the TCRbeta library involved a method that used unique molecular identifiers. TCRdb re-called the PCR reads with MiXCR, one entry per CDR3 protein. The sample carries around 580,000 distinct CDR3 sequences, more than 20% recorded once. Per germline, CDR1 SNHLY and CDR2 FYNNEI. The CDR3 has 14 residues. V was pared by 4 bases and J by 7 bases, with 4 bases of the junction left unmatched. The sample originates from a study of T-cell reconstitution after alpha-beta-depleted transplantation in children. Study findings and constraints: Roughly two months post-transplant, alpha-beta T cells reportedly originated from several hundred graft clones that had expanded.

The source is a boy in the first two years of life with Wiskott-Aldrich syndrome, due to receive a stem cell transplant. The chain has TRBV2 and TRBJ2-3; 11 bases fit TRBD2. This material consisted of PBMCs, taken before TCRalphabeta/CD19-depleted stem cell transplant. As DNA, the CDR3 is TGTGCCAGCAGTGGACTAGCGGGATCTAATACGCAGTATTTT. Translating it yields CASSGLAGSNTQYF.